Below, 22 T cell receptor beta chains from the same sample are listed, as sequenced in a study of response to subunit inactivated influenza vaccine (dated by TCRdb to between 2018 and 2020). The method behind the library was RT-PCR. Sequencer: Illumina HiSeq 2500. TCRdb cleaned the public reads at Q25 with fastp, built clones with MiXCR and kept in-frame beta chains. Duplicate CDR3 protein sequences are folded into a single record with the most common DNA and genes. For this sample there are roughly 500,000 distinct CDR3 sequences; about 25% appear just once. Clones ranked in the top ten supply over 1.5% of the sample. Sequencing was performed on CD4+ T cells sorted from PBMCs, taken less than 6 days after vaccination. Receptor source: a man over 45 who received an inactivated influenza vaccine. Donor details come from another sample of the same person, matched by shared clones.

This clonotype has a handful of counts. This chain connects TRBV20-1 to TRBJ1-6, with D unclear. This CDR3 comprises 12 residues. Germline assignment: CDR1 DFQATT and CDR2 SNEGSKA (reference sequence). V shed 0 bases and J shed 6 bases, with 3 bases lying between them. The CDR3 DNA reads as TGCAGTGCTAGAGAGGTTAATTCACCCCTCCACTTT. This translates into CSAREVNSPLHF.

This clonotype was seen only a few times. V and J are TRBV7-8 and TRBJ2-2; no firm D call. Germline V lookup: CDR1 SGHVS, CDR2 FQNEAQ. V was cut by 2 bases and J by 6 bases, with 7 bases left in between. There are 13 residues in the CDR3. CDR3 amino acids: CASSLPIPGELFF. The CDR3 DNA is TGTGCCAGCAGCTTACCTATCCCCGGGGAGCTGTTTTTT.

J is TRBJ2-5 and V is TRBV20-1; 8 bases map to TRBD2. J was trimmed by 3 bases and V by 7 bases; bases with no gene match: 10. CDR3 length: 14 residues. CDR1 and CDR2 from the germline V gene are DFQATT and SNEGSKA (reference sequence). CDR3 region: CSVISGTLKETQYF. The CDR3 bases are TGCAGTGTTATTAGCGGGACGCTCAAAGAGACCCAGTACTTC.

The chain combines TRBV20-1 with TRBJ1-1; perhaps TRBD1 as D (6 bases). The CDR3 consists of 14 residues. The germline CDR1 and CDR2 sequences are DFQATT and SNEGSKA (reference sequence). Between the trimmed V and J ends, which lost 0 bases and 2 bases, there was a span of 10 bases. CDR3 sequence (DNA): TGCAGTGCTAGAGATAGGACAGTTAACACTGAAGCTTTCTTT. Protein product: CSARDRTVNTEAFF.

The chain has TRBV6-2 or TRBV6-3 and TRBJ2-7; D may correspond to TRBD1 or TRBD2 (5 bases each). The CDR3 length is 11 residues. V lost 4 bases, J lost 9 bases, and 10 bases lay in between. Per the germline V gene, CDR1 is MNHEY and CDR2 is SVGEGT. The CDR3 spells CASSLYGAQYF. CDR3 DNA: TGTGCCAGCAGTTTATACGGGGCGCAGTACTTC.

This clonotype was recorded a few times. This sequence joins TRBV7-9 and TRBJ1-1; no reliable D call. Trimming removed 2 bases at V and 11 bases at J, with 15 bases between. CDR3 size: 13 residues. Germline assignment: CDR1 SEHNR and CDR2 FQNEAQ (reference sequence). CDR3 coding DNA: TGTGCCAGCAGCTTACGTACTAAGGTAGATGCTTTCTTT. As protein: CASSLRTKVDAFF.

In its sample, this clonotype was seen a few times. The CDR3 nucleotides are TGTGCCAGCAGCTTAATGGGCCATCAAGAGACCCAGTACTTC. It specifies CASSLMGHQETQYF. The V call is TRBV7-2, the J call TRBJ2-5; D is ambiguous. This CDR3 spans 14 amino acids. Germline V gene data show CDR1 as SGHTA and CDR2 as FQGNSA. Trimming stripped 2 bases from V and 2 bases from J, with 9 bases between.

The sample holds a few counts of this clonotype. The chain has TRBV4-2 and TRBJ1-2; the D is unclear. V lost 1 base to trimming and J lost 8 bases, with 20 bases between them. The CDR3 loop spans 16 amino acids. The germline V gene encodes CDR1 LGHNA and CDR2 YNFKEQ. This CDR3 is CASSQVNSDTKWGYTF. DNA of the CDR3: TGTGCCAGCAGCCAAGTTAACTCCGACACCAAATGGGGCTACACCTTC.

This clonotype was seen more than once but under ten times. The genes are TRBV6-2 or TRBV6-3 and TRBJ2-7; TRBD1 agrees at 7 bases. Unmatched junction bases numbered 1, after V lost 2 bases and J lost 0 bases. CDR1 is MNHEY, CDR2 SVGEGT, per germline. CDR3 length equals 14 residues. The CDR3 reads CASSYDRVSYEQYF. For the CDR3, the DNA is TGTGCCAGCAGTTACGACAGGGTCTCCTACGAGCAGTACTTC.

The chain is built from TRBV7-8 and TRBJ2-3, with 13 positions matching TRBD2. Germline values: CDR1 SGHVS, CDR2 FQNEAQ. The CDR3 has 18 residues. The V segment lost 1 base and the J segment 5 bases; nucleotides outside the gene matches: 9. The CDR3 sequence is CASSLVSGTSGKGDTQYF. The CDR3 DNA reads TGTGCCAGCAGCTTAGTCTCTGGGACTAGCGGGAAAGGAGATACGCAGTATTTT. Full variable domain (missing parts from reference TRBV7-8 and TRBJ2-3): GAGVSQSPRYKVAKRGQDVALRCDPISGHVSLFWYQQALGQGPEFLTYFQNEAQLDKSGLPSDRFFAERPEGSVSTLKIQRTQQEDSAVYLCASSLVSGTSGKGDTQYFGPGTRLTVL.

This chain links TRBV6-5 with TRBJ2-1; 9 bases are a match to TRBD2. J was trimmed by 0 bases and V by 3 bases; bases with no gene match: 3. CDR3 length: 16 residues. Germline CDR1 is MNHEY and CDR2 is SVGAGI. This chain's CDR3 is CASSYGGGVSYNEQFF. CDR3 bases: TGTGCCAGCAGTTATGGCGGGGGGGTCTCCTACAATGAGCAGTTCTTC.

The genes are TRBV4-3 and TRBJ2-1; 9 nucleotides agree with TRBD1. The CDR3 contains 15 residues. Germline CDR1 is LGHNA and CDR2 is YSLEER. With 0 bases clipped from V and 4 bases from J, the junction kept 1 base outside the gene matches. Here the CDR3 DNA reads TGCGCCAGCAGCCAAGAAGGGACAGGGTACAATGAGCAGTTCTTC. Its translation: CASSQEGTGYNEQFF.

V usage is TRBV7-2 and J usage is TRBJ1-4, with D perhaps TRBD1 (5 bases). The V and J ends lost 3 bases and 8 bases respectively, with 13 bases between them. Per germline, CDR1 SGHTA and CDR2 FQGNSA. This CDR3 has 14 amino acids. CDR3 protein: CASSFGAGEEKLFF. The CDR3 DNA is TGTGCCAGCAGCTTCGGGGCAGGCGAAGAAAAACTGTTTTTT.

The table lists this clonotype with a few counts. The V and J genes are TRBV6-1 and TRBJ2-5; TRBD1 matches at 7 bases. There are 14 residues in the CDR3. Germline CDR1 MNHNS, CDR2 SASEGT. Trimming took 3 bases from V and 4 from J; bases not matched to a gene: 5. Here the CDR3 DNA reads TGTGCCAGCAGTGAGGACAGGTACGGAGAGACCCAGTACTTC. It translates to CASSEDRYGETQYF.

The V gene is TRBV29-1, the J gene TRBJ2-3; TRBD1 aligns across 9 bases. CDR1 and CDR2 (germline): SQVTM, ANQGSEA. CDR3 size: 13 residues. V lost 7 bases to trimming and J lost 3 bases; unmatched junction nucleotides: 5. CDR3 nucleotides: TGCAGCGCATACAGGGGGCGGACAGATACGCAGTATTTT. Translated: CSAYRGRTDTQYF.

The chain has TRBV4-3 and TRBJ2-3, with a tentative D call TRBD2 (5 bases). The germline V gene encodes CDR1 LGHNA and CDR2 YSLEER. This CDR3 spans 14 amino acids. V gave up 1 base and J gave up 10 bases, with 15 bases separating them. The CDR3 sequence: CASSQVEGTDPQYF. CDR3 nucleotides: TGCGCCAGCAGCCAAGTCGAGGGTACCGATCCGCAGTATTTT.

Only a few counts were recorded for this clonotype. The chain has TRBV27 and TRBJ2-7; D unclear. The CDR3 contains 16 residues. CDR1 and CDR2 (germline): MNHEY, SMNVEV (reference sequence). V dropped 5 bases and J dropped 3 bases, with 20 bases sitting between them. The DNA for the CDR3 is TGTGCCAGCAGTCCTCGTCAGGTTCGCGCTAACTACGAGCAGTACTTC. The encoded protein is CASSPRQVRANYEQYF.

This clonotype showed up just a few times. The gene calls are TRBV20-1 and TRBJ2-1; unclear D gene. Trimming left V 2 bases short and J 9 bases short, with 17 bases between. The CDR3 has 14 residues. From germline, CDR1 is DFQATT and CDR2 SNEGSKA (reference sequence). CDR3 coding DNA: TGCAGTGCTAGATCCCCCTTGTTCGAGTTTGAGCAGTTCTTC. Amino acid sequence: CSARSPLFEFEQFF.

V gene TRBV7-2 combines with J gene TRBJ2-7; 8 nucleotides align to TRBD1. CDR3 length: 14 amino acids. The V and J ends lost 3 bases and 4 bases, in that order; junction bases with no gene match: 5. Germline V CDR1 and CDR2: SGHTA, FQGNSA. CDR3 bases: TGTGCCAGCAGCTTTCAGGGGGCGAGTTACGAGCAGTACTTC. Amino acids: CASSFQGASYEQYF.

This clonotype was counted between two and nine times. CDR3: CASSGARAYGYTF. The CDR3, as DNA: TGTGCCAGCAGCGGAGCCAGGGCCTATGGCTACACCTTC. J is TRBJ1-2 and V is TRBV6-1; D may be TRBD1 (5 bases). The CDR3 has 13 amino acids. Between the trimmed V and J ends, which lost 6 bases and 4 bases, there was a span of 12 bases. Germline V gene sequence: CDR1 MNHNS, CDR2 SASEGT.

This clonotype was recorded once. The chain combines TRBV18 with TRBJ2-1; D is possibly TRBD2 (6 bases). Trimming cost V 0 bases and J 7 bases, with 7 bases left between them. The CDR3 contains 13 residues. Looked up from germline, CDR1 is KGHSH and CDR2 is LQKENI. The CDR3 bases are TGTGCCAGCTCACCACCGGCGGGGAATGAGCAGTTCTTC. Translation: CASSPPAGNEQFF.

The CDR3 loop reads CASGGQFNQPQHF. CDR3 bases: TGTGCCAGCGGGGGACAGTTCAATCAGCCCCAGCATTTT. This chain links TRBV7-8 with TRBJ1-5; TRBD1 agrees at 7 bases. J gave up 3 bases and V 8 bases, and 4 bases lay outside the gene matches. The CDR3 has 13 residues. Germline CDR1 and CDR2: SGHVS and FQNEAQ.